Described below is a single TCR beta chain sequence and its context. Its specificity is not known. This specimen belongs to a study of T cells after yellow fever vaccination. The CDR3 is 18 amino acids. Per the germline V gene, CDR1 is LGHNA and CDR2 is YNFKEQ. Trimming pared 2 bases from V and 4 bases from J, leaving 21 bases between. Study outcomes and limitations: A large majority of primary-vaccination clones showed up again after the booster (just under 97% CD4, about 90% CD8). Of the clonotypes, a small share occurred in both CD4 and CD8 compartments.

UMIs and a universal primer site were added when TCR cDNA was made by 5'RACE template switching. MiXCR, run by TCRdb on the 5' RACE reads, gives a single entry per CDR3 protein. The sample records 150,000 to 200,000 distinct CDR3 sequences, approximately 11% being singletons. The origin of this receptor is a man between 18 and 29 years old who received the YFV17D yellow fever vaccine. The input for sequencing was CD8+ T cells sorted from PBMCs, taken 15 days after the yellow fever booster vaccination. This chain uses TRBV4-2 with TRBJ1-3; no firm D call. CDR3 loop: CASSQNLAAGGLGNTIYF. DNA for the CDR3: TGTGCCAGCAGCCAAAACCTCGCCGCGGGAGGGCTGGGAAACACCATATATTTT.